This entry lists 12 T cell receptor beta chains sequenced from one sample in a study of PD-1 blockade in classical Hodgkin lymphoma. Every patient relapsed after autologous stem cell transplantation, and brentuximab vedotin exposure varied. Profiling relied on immunoSEQ multiplex PCR, and the TCRdb table lists in-frame clones only, not all of them. The sample lists approximately 60,000 clones, 88% occurring once. This specimen was peripheral blood mononuclear cells (PBMCs), taken at baseline. Receptors originate from a human donor with classical Hodgkin lymphoma.

V is TRBV18 and J is TRBJ2-7, with 8 bases identical to TRBD2. The V and J ends lost 2 bases and 5 bases, in that order; junction bases with no gene match: 2. In germline, CDR1 is KGHSH, CDR2 LQKENI. The CDR3 extends over 13 amino acids. CDR3 protein: CASSPSGRDEQYF. The CDR3 nucleotides are TGTGCCAGCTCACCATCCGGGAGGGACGAGCAGTACTTC. The complete variable domain, with remaining parts taken from reference TRBV18 and TRBJ2-7, reads NAGVMQNPRHLVRRRGQEARLRCSPMKGHSHVYWYRQLPEEGLKFMVYLQKENIIDESGMPKERFSAEFPKEGPSILRIQQVVRGDSAAYFCASSPSGRDEQYFGPGTRLTVT.

The chain employs TRBV19 and TRBJ1-1; D perhaps matches TRBD1 (5 bases). Looked up from germline, CDR1 is LNHDA and CDR2 is SQIVND (reference sequence). V lost 6 bases and J 8 bases, leaving 13 bases between the germline ends. The CDR3 sequence is 12 residues long. CDR3 sequence reads: CASRFTGGEAFF. DNA for the CDR3: TGTGCCAGTAGGTTTACAGGTGGAGAAGCTTTCTTT.

The chain combines TRBV29-1 with TRBJ1-2; D unresolved. The CDR3 loop spans 11 amino acids. Germline CDR1 reads SQVTM; CDR2 reads ANQGSEA. Trimming left V 7 bases short and J 4 bases short, with 10 bases between. This CDR3 reads CSASEGYGYTF. Written as DNA, the CDR3 is TGCAGCGCCTCAGAGGGCTATGGCTACACCTTC. Full variable domain (rest looked up from reference TRBV29-1 and TRBJ1-2): SAVISQKPSRDICQRGTSLTIQCQVDSQVTMMFWYRQQPGQSLTLIATANQGSEATYESGFVIDKFPISRPNLTFSTLTVSNMSPEDSSIYLCSASEGYGYTFGSGTRLTVV.

The J gene is TRBJ2-7, the V gene TRBV6-5; no reliable D call. CDR1 is MNHEY, CDR2 SVGAGI, per germline. The V gene lost 6 bases and the J gene lost 0 bases, with 3 bases spanning the gap. The CDR3 loop spans 11 amino acids. The CDR3 DNA follows: TGTGCCAGCAGCCACTCCTACGAGCAGTACTTC. Protein product: CASSHSYEQYF.

The CDR3 here is CASSQEGTAVNTEAFF. The CDR3, as DNA: TGCGCCAGCAGCCAAGAGGGGACAGCCGTGAACACTGAAGCTTTCTTT. The chain couples TRBV4-3 to TRBJ1-1, with 7 nucleotides matching TRBD1. The CDR3 contains 16 residues. The germline V gene encodes CDR1 LGHNA and CDR2 YSLEER. V lost 0 bases, J lost 0 bases, and 4 bases stayed unmatched.

In DNA, the CDR3 is TGTGCCAGCAGCTTAGGGGGCCTTGGCTACACCTTC. The encoded protein is CASSLGGLGYTF. The J gene is TRBJ1-2, the V gene TRBV7-8, with TRBD1 as a possible D gene (5 bases). The germline gives CDR1 SGHVS, CDR2 FQNEAQ. Trimming took 1 base from V and 7 from J, leaving 7 bases between them. CDR3 length equals 12 residues.

The chain employs TRBV25-1 and TRBJ1-6, with no clear D. Trimming removed 6 bases at V and 8 bases at J, with 11 bases between. This CDR3 spans 13 amino acids. Germline CDR1 and CDR2: MGHDK and SYGVNS. In DNA, the CDR3 is TGTGCCAGCAGAAGATCTACGGATTCACCCCTCCACTTT. Amino acid sequence: CASRRSTDSPLHF.

The J gene is TRBJ2-7, the V gene TRBV9; D gene ambiguous. CDR1 is SGDLS and CDR2 is YYNGEE in the germline V gene. Between the trimmed V and J ends, which lost 0 bases and 1 base, there was a span of 8 bases. The CDR3 is 14 residues long. CDR3 coding DNA: TGTGCCAGCAGCGTAGTCGGTACATCCTACGAGCAGTACTTC. This translates into CASSVVGTSYEQYF.

The chain combines TRBV28 with TRBJ2-1; 12 bases are shared with TRBD2. The CDR3 has 18 residues. From germline, CDR1 is MDHEN and CDR2 SYDVKM. The CDR3 region has the DNA TGTGTCGTAAGTAGACTAGCGGGGGCCATCGCCCAACCTCGTGAGCAGTTCTTC. This sequence encodes CVVSRLAGAIAQPREQFF.

This rearrangement joins TRBV11-1 to TRBJ2-1; TRBD2 matches 11 bases. V shed 2 bases and J 8 bases; nucleotides not matched to a gene: 8. The CDR3 has 16 amino acids. Germline CDR1 and CDR2: SGHAT and FQDESV (reference sequence). CDR3 nucleotides: TGTGCCAGCAGCTTAAGTAGCGGGGGGGCTAGGGATGAGCAGTTCTTC. It translates to CASSLSSGGARDEQFF.

The chain links TRBV30 to TRBJ2-3; tentatively, D is TRBD2 (7 bases). Germline V lookup: CDR1 GTSNPN, CDR2 SVGIG (reference sequence). The germline V and J ends were trimmed by 5 bases and 8 bases, with 20 bases remaining between them. The CDR3 loop spans 14 amino acids. CDR3 region: CAWQRGGRLGTQYF. DNA for the CDR3: TGTGCCTGGCAAAGGGGGGGCCGATTAGGTACGCAGTATTTT.

The rearrangement links TRBV5-1 to TRBJ2-2; D remains ambiguous. Germline CDR1 SGHRS, CDR2 YFSETQ. Deletions cut 1 base from V and 4 bases from J, with 14 bases between. This CDR3 has 16 amino acids. The CDR3 bases are TGCGCCAGCAGCTTGTTAGGCACCCGGGTCACCGGGGAGCTGTTTTTT. It translates to CASSLLGTRVTGELFF.